The entry that follows covers one T cell receptor beta chain sequence. The antigen is unknown. This sample is part of a study of graft-versus-host responses after intestinal transplantation. Looking at the study overall: Recipients had transplants, and these were multivisceral, liver-intestinal, or isolated intestinal. Anti-thymocyte globulin induction was given to all recipients, followed by tacrolimus and steroids for two to four years. Study results and limitations: Allograft graft-versus-host to host-versus-graft clonal ratios ran high in patients with graft-donor T cell macrochimerism. There were GvH clones found in recipient marrow, and some of them appeared first in ileum or blood.

Sequencing was performed with immunoSEQ multiplex PCR; in TCRdb, only in-frame clones are kept and a portion is missing. Of roughly 64,000 clones listed, roughly 90% are singletons. This CDR3 is 14 amino acids long. Germline assignment: CDR1 SGDLS and CDR2 YYNGEE. J lost 3 bases, V lost 3 bases, and 6 bases had no gene match. Here the sequenced sample was unstimulated CD8+ T cells sorted from spleen or lymph node cells, taken before transplant. The chain carries TRBV9 and TRBJ2-7; 7 bases are a match to TRBD1. The receptor was isolated from a human donor who was the organ donor for an intestinal transplant. This CDR3 reads CASSAAGTDYEQYF. The CDR3 bases are TGTGCCAGCAGCGCCGCCGGGACAGACTACGAGCAGTACTTC.